Within the sample, the clone carrying this TCR beta chain is medium-sized. The data were produced by immunoSEQ multiplex PCR, yet TCRdb's version contains in-frame clones alone and is incomplete. The sample holds about 16,000 clones, about 70% seen once. V was pared by 2 bases and J by 3 bases, with 13 bases between. Per germline, CDR1 SGHNT and CDR2 YENEEA. The CDR3 totals 15 residues. This record belongs to a study of PD-1 and CTLA-4 blockade in melanoma. The clonotype comes from a human donor with melanoma. This chain connects TRBV11-3 to TRBJ2-5; a weak D match, TRBD2 (7 bases). The material was CD8+ T cells from peripheral blood, obtained from a patient given anti-PD-1 treatment. In DNA, the CDR3 is TGTGCCAGCAGCTTATATTCGGGGGGCAAAGAGACCCAGTACTTC. Encoded protein: CASSLYSGGKETQYF.